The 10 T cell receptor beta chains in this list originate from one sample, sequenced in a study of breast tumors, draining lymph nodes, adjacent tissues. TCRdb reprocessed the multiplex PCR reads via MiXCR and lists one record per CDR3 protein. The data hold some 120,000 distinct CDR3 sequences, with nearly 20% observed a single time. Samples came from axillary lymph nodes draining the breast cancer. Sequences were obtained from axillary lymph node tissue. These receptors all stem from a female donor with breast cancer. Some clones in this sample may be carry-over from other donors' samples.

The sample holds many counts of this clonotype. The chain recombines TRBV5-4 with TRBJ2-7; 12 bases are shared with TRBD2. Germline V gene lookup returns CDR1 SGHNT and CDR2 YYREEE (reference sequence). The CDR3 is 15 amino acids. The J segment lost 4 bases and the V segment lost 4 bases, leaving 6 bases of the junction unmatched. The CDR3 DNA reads TGTGCCAGCAGCAAGACTAGCGGGGGAGATTACGAGCAGTACTTC. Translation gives CASSKTSGGDYEQYF.

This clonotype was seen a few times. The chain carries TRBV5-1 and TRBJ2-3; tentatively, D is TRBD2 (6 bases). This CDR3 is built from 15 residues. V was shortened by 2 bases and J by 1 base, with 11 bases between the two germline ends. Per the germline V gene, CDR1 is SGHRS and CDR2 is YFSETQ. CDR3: CASSFAGWGTDTQYF. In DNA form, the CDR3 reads TGCGCCAGCAGCTTTGCGGGATGGGGCACAGATACGCAGTATTTT.

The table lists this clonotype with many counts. Here the CDR3 DNA reads TGTGCCAGCAGTTACAGGGACCTCGGGCAGCCCCAGCATTTT. Residues: CASSYRDLGQPQHF. V usage is TRBV6-2 or TRBV6-3 and J usage is TRBJ1-5; D might be TRBD1 (5 bases). This CDR3 spans 14 amino acids. The ends were cut back, 2 bases at V and 7 bases at J, with 12 bases in the middle. The germline gives CDR1 MNHEY, CDR2 SVGEGT.

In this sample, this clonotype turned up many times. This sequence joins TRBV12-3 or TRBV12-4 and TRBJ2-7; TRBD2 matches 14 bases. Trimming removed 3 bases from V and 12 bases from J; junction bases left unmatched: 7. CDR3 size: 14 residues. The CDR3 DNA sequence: TGTGCCAGCAGTTTCGGGACTAGCGGGAGTCCGACGTACTTC. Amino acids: CASSFGTSGSPTYF.

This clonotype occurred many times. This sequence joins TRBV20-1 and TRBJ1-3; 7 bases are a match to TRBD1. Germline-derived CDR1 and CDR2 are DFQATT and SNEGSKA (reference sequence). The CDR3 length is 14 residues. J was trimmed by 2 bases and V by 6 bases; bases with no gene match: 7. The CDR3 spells CSAPDRVAGNTIYF. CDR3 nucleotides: TGCAGTGCCCCCGACAGGGTTGCTGGAAACACCATATATTTT.

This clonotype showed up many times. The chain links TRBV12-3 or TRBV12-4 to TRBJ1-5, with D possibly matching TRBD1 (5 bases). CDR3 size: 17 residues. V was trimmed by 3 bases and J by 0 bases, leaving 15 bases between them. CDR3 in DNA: TGTGCCAGCAGTTTTTCCAGCGGGACTTATAGCAATCAGCCCCAGCATTTT. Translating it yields CASSFSSGTYSNQPQHF.

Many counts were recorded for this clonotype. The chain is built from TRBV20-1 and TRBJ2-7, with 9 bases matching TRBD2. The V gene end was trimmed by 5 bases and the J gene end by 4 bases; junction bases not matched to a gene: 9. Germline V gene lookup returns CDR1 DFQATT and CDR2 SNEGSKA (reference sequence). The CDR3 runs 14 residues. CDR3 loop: CSARAGTSSYEQYF. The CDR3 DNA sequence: TGCAGTGCTCGGGCTGGGACTAGCTCTTACGAGCAGTACTTC.

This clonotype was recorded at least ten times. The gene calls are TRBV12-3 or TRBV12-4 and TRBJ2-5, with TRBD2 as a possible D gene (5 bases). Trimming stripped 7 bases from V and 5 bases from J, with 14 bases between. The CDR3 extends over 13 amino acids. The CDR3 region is CASTPGFVETQYF. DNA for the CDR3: TGTGCCAGCACCCCGGGATTCGTCGAGACCCAGTACTTC.

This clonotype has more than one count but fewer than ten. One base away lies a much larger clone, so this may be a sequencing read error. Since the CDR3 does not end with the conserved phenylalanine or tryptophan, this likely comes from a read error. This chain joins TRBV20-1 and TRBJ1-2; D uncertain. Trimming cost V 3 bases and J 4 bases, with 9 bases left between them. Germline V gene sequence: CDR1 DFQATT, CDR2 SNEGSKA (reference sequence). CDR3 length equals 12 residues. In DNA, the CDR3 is TGCAGTGCTAGCGTAGGGCCCTATGGCTACACCTCC. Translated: CSASVGPYGYTS.

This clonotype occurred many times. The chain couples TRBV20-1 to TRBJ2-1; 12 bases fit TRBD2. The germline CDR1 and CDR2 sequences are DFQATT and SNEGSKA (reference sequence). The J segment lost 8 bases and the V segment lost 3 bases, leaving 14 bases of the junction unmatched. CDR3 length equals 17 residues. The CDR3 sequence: CSARSSLAGGRGDEQFF. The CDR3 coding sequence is TGCAGTGCTAGGTCGAGTCTAGCGGGGGGGCGGGGAGATGAGCAGTTCTTC.